This T cell receptor (beta chain) was obtained from a study of blood T cells in healthy people across ages. PCR was performed a second time for about 6 to 11 cycles using a sample-barcoded 5' primer and a J-beta primer mix. TCRdb itself ran the 5' RACE reads through MiXCR, one entry per CDR3 protein. The data contain some 760,000 distinct CDR3 sequences, 25% of them singletons. V dropped 2 bases and J dropped 0; count of bases not matched to a gene: 7. Germline V gene data show CDR1 as MNHNS and CDR2 as SASEGT. The CDR3 extends over 17 amino acids. This clonotype was picked up a small number of times. This sample also appeared in a second study, on T cells of mothers and their children. Turning to that study: Overlap measured in related mother-child pairs was slightly, non-significantly higher than in unrelated pairs.

This TCR was sampled from a boy aged 10-17 years in good health. The material sequenced was blood. The chain carries TRBV6-1 and TRBJ2-3; the match to TRBD1 covers 8 bases. The CDR3, as DNA: TGTGCCAGCAGTGAATCGAGGACAGGGCTTAGCACAGATACGCAGTATTTT. Protein sequence: CASSESRTGLSTDTQYF.